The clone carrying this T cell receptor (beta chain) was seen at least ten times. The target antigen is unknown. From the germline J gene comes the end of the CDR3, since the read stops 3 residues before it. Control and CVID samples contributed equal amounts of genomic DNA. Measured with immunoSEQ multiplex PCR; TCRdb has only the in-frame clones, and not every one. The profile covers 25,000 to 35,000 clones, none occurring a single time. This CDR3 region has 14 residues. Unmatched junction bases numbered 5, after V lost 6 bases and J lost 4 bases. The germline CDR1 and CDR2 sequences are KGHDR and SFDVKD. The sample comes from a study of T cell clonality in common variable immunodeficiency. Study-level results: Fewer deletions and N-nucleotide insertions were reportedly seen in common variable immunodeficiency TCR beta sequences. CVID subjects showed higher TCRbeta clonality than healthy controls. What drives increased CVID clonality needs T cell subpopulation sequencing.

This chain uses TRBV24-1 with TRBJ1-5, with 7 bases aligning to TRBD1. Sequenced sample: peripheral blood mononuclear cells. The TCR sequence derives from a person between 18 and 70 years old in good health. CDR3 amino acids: CATSPGGSNQPQHF. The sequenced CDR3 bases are TGTGCCACCAGTCCAGGGGGTTCAAATCAGCCC.